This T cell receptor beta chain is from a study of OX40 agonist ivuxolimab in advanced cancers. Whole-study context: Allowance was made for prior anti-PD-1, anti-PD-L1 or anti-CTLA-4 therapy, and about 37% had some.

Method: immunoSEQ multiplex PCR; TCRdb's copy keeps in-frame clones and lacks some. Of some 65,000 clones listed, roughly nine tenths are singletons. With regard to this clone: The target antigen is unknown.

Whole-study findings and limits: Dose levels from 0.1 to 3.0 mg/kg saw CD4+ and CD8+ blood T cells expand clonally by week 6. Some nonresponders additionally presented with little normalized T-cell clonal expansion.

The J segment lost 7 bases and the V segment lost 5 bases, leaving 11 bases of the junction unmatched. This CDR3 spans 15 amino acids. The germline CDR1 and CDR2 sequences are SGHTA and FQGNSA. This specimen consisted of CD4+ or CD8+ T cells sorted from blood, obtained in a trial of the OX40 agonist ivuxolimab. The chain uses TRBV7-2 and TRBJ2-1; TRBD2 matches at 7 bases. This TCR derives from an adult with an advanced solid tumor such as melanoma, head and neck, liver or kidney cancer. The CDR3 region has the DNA TGTGCCAGCAGCCGATCTAGCGGTTCTGCTAATGAGCAGTTCTTC. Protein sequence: CASSRSSGSANEQFF.